What follows are 2 T cell receptor beta chains derived from one specimen sequenced in a study of blood T cell repertoires in COVID-19. Some clones are missing from TCRdb's copy, which holds only in-frame ones; the method was immunoSEQ multiplex PCR. The data hold about 130,000 clones, with roughly 86% observed a single time. Sequenced: peripheral blood. These receptors originate from a woman in her 50s who had recovered from COVID-19.

As for this clone: Other DNA variants within this sample encode the same CDR3. V and J are TRBV18 and TRBJ2-5; possible D gene TRBD1, 6 bases. Germline V lookup: CDR1 KGHSH, CDR2 LQKENI. This CDR3 region has 12 residues. Trimming took 3 bases from V and 5 from J, leaving 7 bases between them. As DNA, the CDR3 is TGTGCCAGCTCACCCGACAGGGAGACCCAGTACTTC. Its translation: CASSPDRETQYF.

This chain links TRBV7-6 with TRBJ1-1, with 11 bases fitting TRBD1. The CDR3 has 18 residues. Germline assignment: CDR1 SGHVS and CDR2 FNYEAQ. J was trimmed by 3 bases and V by 4 bases; bases with no gene match: 13. The CDR3 bases are TGTGCCAGCAGCTCTGGACAGGGGGCGGACCTATGGCACACTGAAGCTTTCTTT. Translating it yields CASSSGQGADLWHTEAFF.